The clone carrying this T cell receptor (beta chain) has a handful of counts. The data are from a study of patients and donors after allogeneic stem cell transplantation. Via MiXCR, TCRdb re-called the RT-PCR reads, giving one row per CDR3 protein. The table lists about 960,000 distinct CDR3 sequences, roughly 18% of them singletons. This CDR3 region has 16 residues. With V trimmed by 1 base and J by 5 bases, 3 bases remained unmatched. Germline V lookup: CDR1 MNHEY, CDR2 SVGAGI. This TCR came from a human donor who was either an allogeneic HSCT recipient or a stem cell or donor lymphocyte infusion donor (not recorded which). It is not recorded whose cells these are; they may come from a transplant donor. Sequenced input: blood, either unsorted or a sorted T cell fraction (not recorded which). The chain recombines TRBV6-5 with TRBJ1-6, with 9 nucleotides matching TRBD1. The CDR3 DNA is TGTGCCAGCAGTTACTTCGGGACAGGGAATAATTCACCCCTCCACTTT. Residues: CASSYFGTGNNSPLHF.